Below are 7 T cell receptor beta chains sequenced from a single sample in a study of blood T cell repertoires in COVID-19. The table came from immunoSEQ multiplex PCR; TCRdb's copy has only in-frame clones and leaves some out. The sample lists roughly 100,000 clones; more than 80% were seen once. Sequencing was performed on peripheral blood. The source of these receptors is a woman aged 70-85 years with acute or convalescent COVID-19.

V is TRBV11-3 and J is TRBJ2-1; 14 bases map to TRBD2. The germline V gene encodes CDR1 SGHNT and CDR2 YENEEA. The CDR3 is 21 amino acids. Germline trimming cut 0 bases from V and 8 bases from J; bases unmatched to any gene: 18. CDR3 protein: CASSLEPQPGTSGGQGDEQFF. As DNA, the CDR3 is TGTGCCAGCAGCTTAGAACCACAACCGGGGACTAGCGGGGGACAAGGTGATGAGCAGTTCTTC.

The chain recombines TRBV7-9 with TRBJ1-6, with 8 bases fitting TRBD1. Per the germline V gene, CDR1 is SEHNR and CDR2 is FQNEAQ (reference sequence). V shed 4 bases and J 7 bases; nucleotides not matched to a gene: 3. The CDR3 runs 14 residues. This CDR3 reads CASSSGQENSPLHF. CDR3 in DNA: TGTGCCAGCAGCTCGGGACAGGAGAATTCACCCCTCCACTTT.

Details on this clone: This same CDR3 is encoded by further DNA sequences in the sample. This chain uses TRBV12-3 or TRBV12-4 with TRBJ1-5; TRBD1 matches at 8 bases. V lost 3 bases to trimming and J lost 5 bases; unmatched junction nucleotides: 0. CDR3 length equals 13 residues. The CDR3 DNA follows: TGTGCCAGCAGTTTGACAGGGGATCAGCCCCAGCATTTT. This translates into CASSLTGDQPQHF.

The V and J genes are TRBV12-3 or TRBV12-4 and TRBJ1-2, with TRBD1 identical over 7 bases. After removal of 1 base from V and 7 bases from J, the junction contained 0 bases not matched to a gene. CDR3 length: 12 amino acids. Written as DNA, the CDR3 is TGTGCCAGCAGTTTAGGGGACAGTGGCTACACCTTC. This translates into CASSLGDSGYTF.

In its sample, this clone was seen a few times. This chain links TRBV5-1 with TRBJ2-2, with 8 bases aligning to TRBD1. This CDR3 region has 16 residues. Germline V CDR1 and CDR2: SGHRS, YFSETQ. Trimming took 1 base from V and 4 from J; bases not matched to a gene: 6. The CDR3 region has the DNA TGCGCCAGCAGCTTGACTACAGGGGGAGGCACCGGGGAGCTGTTTTTT. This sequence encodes CASSLTTGGGTGELFF.

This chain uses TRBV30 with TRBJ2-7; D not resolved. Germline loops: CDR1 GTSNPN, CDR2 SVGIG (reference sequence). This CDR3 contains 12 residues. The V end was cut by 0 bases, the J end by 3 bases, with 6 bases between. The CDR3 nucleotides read TGTGCCTGGAGTGTATATAACTACGAGCAGTACTTC. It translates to CAWSVYNYEQYF. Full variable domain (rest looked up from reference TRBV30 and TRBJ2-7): SQTIHQWPATLVQPVGSPLSLECTVEGTSNPNLYWYRQAAGRGLQLLFYSVGIGQISSEVPQNLSASRPQDRQFILSSKKLLLSDSGFYLCAWSVYNYEQYFGPGTRLTVT.

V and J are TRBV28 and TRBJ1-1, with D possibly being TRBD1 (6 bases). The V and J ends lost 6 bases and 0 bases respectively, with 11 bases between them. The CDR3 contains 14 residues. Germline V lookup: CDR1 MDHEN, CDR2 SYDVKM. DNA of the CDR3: TGTGCCAGCAGGGACAGACTCATGAACACTGAAGCTTTCTTT. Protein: CASRDRLMNTEAFF.